Listed here is a single TCR beta chain. Its specificity is not known. This sample was included in a study of Ad26.COV2.S vaccination and SARS-CoV-2 variants. Here immunoSEQ multiplex PCR was the method, and the copy in TCRdb shows in-frame clones only, minus some. Here the sample spans approximately 400,000 clones, 80% to 90% being singletons. Treatment denoted: around 19 received Ad26.COV2.S at low or high dose, single or two shots; about 5 received placebo; per-sample allocation not given. Samples analyzed were those drawn on day 63 after the first vaccine or placebo injection. Study-level points and caveats: Substantial breadth was reportedly displayed by spike-specific CD8+ and CD4+ T cell responses after vaccination. Responses of T cells in total may have been underestimated by the TCR breadth and depth analyses. Researchers reported similar non-spike TCR breadth in vaccine and placebo recipients.

V shed 12 bases and J shed 0 bases, with 20 bases lying between them. Germline values: CDR1 KGHDR, CDR2 SFDVKD. The CDR3 covers 16 residues. The sequencing here drew on peripheral blood, taken in a trial of Ad26.COV2.S vaccine versus placebo. The clonotype comes from a person between 18 and 65 years old who received the Ad26.COV2.S COVID-19 vaccine or a placebo. The chain employs TRBV24-1 and TRBJ1-5; perhaps TRBD1 as D (6 bases). CDR3 coding DNA: TGTGCCGCCAAAAGCTACAGGGACGATAGCAATCAGCCCCAGCATTTT. This encodes CAAKSYRDDSNQPQHF.